Below, 25 T cell receptor beta chains from the same sample are listed, as sequenced in a study of T-cell reconstitution after alpha-beta-depleted transplantation in children. TCRbeta library construction was performed incorporating unique molecular identifiers. From the PCR reads, TCRdb called clonotypes with MiXCR, one entry per CDR3 protein. There are about 500,000 distinct CDR3 sequences in the sample; approximately 10% occur only once, and 12% to 15% lies in the top ten. The sample in question was PBMCs, mostly from graft donor cells, obtained 180 days after TCRalphabeta/CD19-depleted stem cell transplant. All receptors derive from a female patient aged 2-15 years who had a stem cell transplant for aplastic anemia, so the T cells may come from the graft donor.

The chain uses TRBV9 and TRBJ2-1, with TRBD2 matching 10 bases. Germline V gives CDR1 SGDLS, CDR2 YYNGEE. With 7 bases clipped from V and 0 bases from J, the junction kept 10 bases outside the gene matches. This CDR3 is built from 17 residues. Here the CDR3 reads CASHENPSGSSYNEQFF. The DNA of the CDR3 is TGTGCCAGCCATGAAAATCCTAGCGGGAGCTCCTACAATGAGCAGTTCTTC.

This clonotype has a handful of counts. The rearrangement uses TRBV27 and TRBJ1-1; TRBD1 agrees at 10 bases. The CDR3 covers 15 residues. J was trimmed by 6 bases and V by 4 bases; bases with no gene match: 8. Germline CDR1 is MNHEY and CDR2 is SMNVEV (reference sequence). The CDR3 DNA is TGTGCCAGCAGTTCATCCGGGACAGGGGTAGCTGAAGCTTTCTTT. This encodes CASSSSGTGVAEAFF.

The V gene is TRBV5-1, the J gene TRBJ1-2; D not resolved. The CDR3 sequence is 14 residues long. The V end lost 0 bases, the J end lost 7 bases, and 13 bases lay between the germline ends. Germline assignment: CDR1 SGHRS and CDR2 YFSETQ. The CDR3 is CASSLGTVPSGYTF. The CDR3 DNA is TGCGCCAGCAGCTTGGGGACGGTCCCGTCTGGCTACACCTTC.

This clonotype occurred a few times. The V call is TRBV5-1, the J call TRBJ2-5, with 11 bases aligning to TRBD1. This CDR3 contains 15 residues. CDR1 and CDR2 from the germline V gene are SGHRS and YFSETQ. V was clipped by 4 bases and J by 5 bases; unmatched bases: 7. CDR3 residues: CASSTPGTGGETQYF. The CDR3, as DNA: TGCGCCAGCAGCACCCCCGGGACAGGGGGGGAGACCCAGTACTTC. The full variable domain, completed using reference TRBV5-1 and TRBJ2-5, is KAGVTQTPRYLIKTRGQQVTLSCSPISGHRSVSWYQQTPGQGLQFLFEYFSETQRNKGNFPGRFSGRQFSNSRSEMNVSTLELGDSALYLCASSTPGTGGETQYFGPGTRLLVL.

This clonotype was detected a few times. This chain links TRBV28 with TRBJ1-2; unclear D gene. This CDR3 has 13 amino acids. V gave up 3 bases and J gave up 1 base, with 6 bases separating them. The germline CDR1 and CDR2 sequences are MDHEN and SYDVKM. Here the CDR3 DNA reads TGTGCCAGCAGTTTTGAGGATAACTATGGCTACACCTTC. It yields the protein CASSFEDNYGYTF.

The chain combines TRBV20-1 with TRBJ2-1, with 10 bases aligning to TRBD2. The junction had 10 bases not matched to a gene; V was cut back by 5 bases and J by 9 bases. The CDR3 is made up of 14 amino acids. Germline-derived CDR1 and CDR2 are DFQATT and SNEGSKA (reference sequence). CDR3 coding DNA: TGCAGTGCTGTCCGCGGGACTAGCGTGGCTGAGCAGTTCTTC. This translates into CSAVRGTSVAEQFF.

This clonotype was recorded a few times. The chain is built from TRBV9 and TRBJ1-1; 7 bases fit TRBD1. CDR1 and CDR2 (germline): SGDLS, YYNGEE. The CDR3 is made up of 14 amino acids. J was trimmed by 1 base and V by 0 bases; bases with no gene match: 0. For the CDR3, the DNA is TGTGCCAGCAGCGTAGCAGGGGGGAACACTGAAGCTTTCTTT. Its translation is CASSVAGGNTEAFF.

This clonotype was counted between two and nine times. The genes are TRBV6-1 and TRBJ2-5; 11 nucleotides match TRBD2. The CDR3 runs to 16 residues. With V trimmed by 6 bases and J by 4 bases, 10 bases remained unmatched. CDR1 and CDR2 (germline): MNHNS, SASEGT. CDR3 sequence reads: CASRPRLAGITETQYF. The CDR3 DNA follows: TGTGCCAGCAGACCCCGACTAGCGGGAATAACAGAGACCCAGTACTTC.

Only a few counts were recorded for this clonotype. V is TRBV19 and J is TRBJ1-1, with D unclear. This CDR3 spans 12 amino acids. V was cut by 2 bases and J by 2 bases, with 3 bases left in between. Germline V gene sequence: CDR1 LNHDA, CDR2 SQIVND (reference sequence). The CDR3 spells CASSITNTEAFF. The CDR3 region has the DNA TGTGCCAGTAGTATAACTAACACTGAAGCTTTCTTT.

This clonotype was counted ten times or more. The J gene is TRBJ2-1, the V gene TRBV7-8, with TRBD1 matching 8 bases. V was pared by 5 bases and J by 4 bases, with 7 bases of the junction left unmatched. CDR3 length: 15 amino acids. Per germline, CDR1 SGHVS and CDR2 FQNEAQ. CDR3 nucleotides: TGTGCCAGCAGCCTCGGACAGGGAAATTACAATGAGCAGTTCTTC. Residues: CASSLGQGNYNEQFF.

A few counts support this clonotype. V usage is TRBV11-2 and J usage is TRBJ2-2, with 13 bases fitting TRBD2. The length of the CDR3 is 18 residues. Trimming cost V 5 bases and J 6 bases; bases outside gene matches: 12. Germline CDR1 is SGHAT and CDR2 is FQNNGV. CDR3 protein: CASSLFRLAGGGAGELFF. CDR3 in DNA: TGTGCCAGCAGCCTGTTTCGACTAGCGGGAGGCGGGGCCGGGGAGCTGTTTTTT.

The chain has TRBV20-1 and TRBJ2-1, with 9 bases aligning to TRBD2. The CDR3 runs to 14 residues. The V gene's germline CDR1 is DFQATT and CDR2 SNEGSKA (reference sequence). Trimming removed 6 bases from V and 4 bases from J; junction bases left unmatched: 7. The CDR3 region is CSAPSGKLYNEQFF. In nucleotides, the CDR3 is TGCAGTGCCCCTAGCGGGAAGTTGTACAATGAGCAGTTCTTC.

This clonotype showed up just a few times. The rearrangement joins TRBV29-1 to TRBJ2-7; 10 bases line up with TRBD2. Germline V gene lookup returns CDR1 SQVTM and CDR2 ANQGSEA. After removal of 6 bases from V and 3 bases from J, the junction contained 5 bases not matched to a gene. This CDR3 is built from 13 residues. The CDR3 region has the DNA TGCAGCGTGAAAGCGGGAGGGAACTACGAGCAGTACTTC. Amino acid sequence: CSVKAGGNYEQYF.

The rearrangement links TRBV29-1 to TRBJ2-4; D gene ambiguous. CDR1 and CDR2 from the germline V gene are SQVTM and ANQGSEA. There are 13 residues in the CDR3. Between the trimmed V and J ends, which lost 6 bases and 0 bases, there was a span of 9 bases. For the CDR3, the DNA is TGCAGCGTCGCTATAGAAGCCAAAAACATTCAGTACTTC. Encoded protein: CSVAIEAKNIQYF. Full variable domain (remainder filled in from reference TRBV29-1 and TRBJ2-4): SAVISQKPSRDICQRGTSLTIQCQVDSQVTMMFWYRQQPGQSLTLIATANQGSEATYESGFVIDKFPISRPNLTFSTLTVSNMSPEDSSIYLCSVAIEAKNIQYFGAGTRLSVL.

This clonotype was recorded a few times. J is TRBJ2-7 and V is TRBV20-1, with D possibly matching TRBD2 (6 bases). CDR1 and CDR2 (germline): DFQATT, SNEGSKA (reference sequence). The CDR3 is made up of 13 amino acids. Trimming stripped 3 bases from V and 4 bases from J, with 13 bases between. CDR3 region: CSASPAGYYEQYF. The CDR3 DNA reads TGCAGTGCTAGCCCAGCGGGTTATTACGAGCAGTACTTC.

This clonotype was counted between two and nine times. The chain is built from TRBV20-1 and TRBJ1-1; a possible D gene is TRBD1 (5 bases). The CDR3 consists of 13 residues. CDR1 DFQATT and CDR2 SNEGSKA come from the germline V gene (reference sequence). V gave up 6 bases and J gave up 1 base, with 12 bases separating them. Here the CDR3 reads CSAGQGGNTEAFF. As DNA, the CDR3 is TGCAGTGCGGGTCAGGGAGGGAACACTGAAGCTTTCTTT.

The gene calls are TRBV12-3 or TRBV12-4 and TRBJ2-1, with D unresolved. The CDR3 runs to 15 residues. V lost 2 bases and J lost 5, with 13 bases in between. The CDR3 DNA reads TGTGCCAGCAGTTTACGACCAAAGGGCCACAATGAGCAGTTCTTC. This encodes CASSLRPKGHNEQFF.

This clonotype has just a few counts. This chain links TRBV3-2 with TRBJ2-1; TRBD1, the table's D call, was not compared with the DNA. TRBV3-2 is designated a pseudogene. The CDR3 runs to 15 residues. The CDR3 protein is CAADRQGKSYNEQFF. The DNA of the CDR3 is TGTGCCGCCGATCGGCAGGGGAAGTCCTACAATGAGCAGTTCTTC.

This clonotype was found many times. V usage is TRBV3-1 and J usage is TRBJ2-7, with D possibly TRBD2 on 5 matching bases. This CDR3 comprises 13 residues. The germline gives CDR1 LGHDT, CDR2 YNNKEL (reference sequence). Trimming removed 1 base at V and 6 bases at J, with 10 bases between. The CDR3 reads CASSQVIGGEQYV. The CDR3 bases are TGTGCCAGCAGCCAAGTTATTGGAGGCGAGCAGTACGTC.

This clonotype was picked up a small number of times. This chain uses TRBV20-1 with TRBJ2-1, with 10 bases aligning to TRBD2. This CDR3 region has 14 residues. Germline assignment: CDR1 DFQATT and CDR2 SNEGSKA (reference sequence). V trimming: 1 base; J trimming: 5 bases; junction bases outside the gene matches: 2. CDR3 sequence (DNA): TGCAGTGCTAGAGTAGCGGGAGGTCACAATGAGCAGTTCTTC. Translation: CSARVAGGHNEQFF.

To note about this clonotype: One end of the junction does not line up with germline, which may come from a read error. V and J are TRBV7-2 and TRBJ1-2, with D unclear. From germline, CDR1 is SGHTA and CDR2 FQGNSA. The CDR3 totals 12 residues. The CDR3 DNA reads as TGTGCCAGCAGCTGGATTAACCATGGCTACACCTTC. Its protein product is CASSWINHGYTF.

This clonotype showed up many times. The rearrangement uses TRBV12-3 or TRBV12-4 and TRBJ2-7; maybe TRBD1 (7 bases). CDR3 length: 14 residues. Trimming left V 2 bases short and J 0 bases short, with 8 bases between. The CDR3 region is CASSLQGGSYEQYF. The CDR3 coding sequence is TGTGCCAGCAGTTTACAGGGGGGCTCCTACGAGCAGTACTTC.

The V and J genes are TRBV19 and TRBJ2-2; D is unresolved. The CDR3 runs 15 residues. V shed 3 bases and J shed 3 bases, with 11 bases lying between them. Germline V lookup: CDR1 LNHDA, CDR2 SQIVND (reference sequence). The CDR3 spells CASSIRDLDTGELFF. DNA for the CDR3: TGTGCCAGTAGTATCAGAGACCTGGACACCGGGGAGCTGTTTTTT.

This clonotype has at least ten counts. V gene TRBV4-3 combines with J gene TRBJ2-3, with D possibly being TRBD2 (5 bases). V was cut by 0 bases and J by 4 bases, with 11 bases left in between. The CDR3 has 15 amino acids. Germline assignment: CDR1 LGHNA and CDR2 YSLEER. CDR3 nucleotides: TGCGCCAGCAGCCAAGATGTCACGGGGTCAGATACGCAGTATTTT. The encoded protein is CASSQDVTGSDTQYF.

This clonotype was detected only a few times. This rearrangement joins TRBV9 to TRBJ2-1; 11 nucleotides agree with TRBD2. V shed 3 bases and J 7 bases; nucleotides not matched to a gene: 6. CDR3 length: 15 amino acids. Germline CDR1 and CDR2: SGDLS and YYNGEE. The CDR3 DNA is TGTGCCAGCAGCGCTTTAGCGGGAGGGAGGAATGAGCAGTTCTTC. It specifies CASSALAGGRNEQFF.